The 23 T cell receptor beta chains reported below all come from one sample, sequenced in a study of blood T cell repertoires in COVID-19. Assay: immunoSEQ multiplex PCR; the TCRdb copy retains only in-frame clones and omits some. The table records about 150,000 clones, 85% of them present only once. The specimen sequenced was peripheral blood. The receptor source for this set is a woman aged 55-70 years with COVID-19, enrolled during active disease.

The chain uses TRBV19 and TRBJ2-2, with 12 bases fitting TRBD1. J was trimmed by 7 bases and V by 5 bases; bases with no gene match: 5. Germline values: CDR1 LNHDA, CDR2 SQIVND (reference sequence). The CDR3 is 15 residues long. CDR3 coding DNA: TGTGCCAGTAGTCCGGGACAGGGGGCCGGCGGGGAGCTGTTTTTT. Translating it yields CASSPGQGAGGELFF. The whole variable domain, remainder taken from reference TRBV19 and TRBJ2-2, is DGGITQSPKYLFRKEGQNVTLSCEQNLNHDAMYWYRQDPGQGLRLIYYSQIVNDFQKGDIAEGYSVSREKKESFPLTVTSAQKNPTAFYLCASSPGQGAGGELFFGEGSRLTVL.

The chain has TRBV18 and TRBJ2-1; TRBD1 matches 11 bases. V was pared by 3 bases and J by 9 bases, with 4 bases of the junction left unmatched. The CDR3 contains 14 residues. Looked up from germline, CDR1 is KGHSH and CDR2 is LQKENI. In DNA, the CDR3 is TGTGCCAGCTCACCCGGACAGGGGGCGACTGAGCAGTTCTTC. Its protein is CASSPGQGATEQFF.

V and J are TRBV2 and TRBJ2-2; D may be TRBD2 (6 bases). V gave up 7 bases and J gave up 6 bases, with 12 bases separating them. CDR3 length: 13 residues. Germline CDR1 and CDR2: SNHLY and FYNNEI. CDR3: CASTGGVAGELFF. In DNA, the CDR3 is TGTGCCAGCACCGGGGGAGTTGCCGGGGAGCTGTTTTTT.

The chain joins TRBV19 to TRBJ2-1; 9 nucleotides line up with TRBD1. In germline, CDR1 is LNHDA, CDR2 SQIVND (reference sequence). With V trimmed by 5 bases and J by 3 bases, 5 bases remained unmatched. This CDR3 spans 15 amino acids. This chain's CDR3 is CASSGGQGFYNEQFF. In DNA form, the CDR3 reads TGTGCCAGTAGTGGGGGACAGGGATTCTACAATGAGCAGTTCTTC.

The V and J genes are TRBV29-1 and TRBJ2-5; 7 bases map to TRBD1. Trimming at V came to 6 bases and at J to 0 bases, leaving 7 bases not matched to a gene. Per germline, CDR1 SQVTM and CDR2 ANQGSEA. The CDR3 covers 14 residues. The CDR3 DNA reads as TGCAGCGTAAGACAGGGCCAGTACCAAGAGACCCAGTACTTC. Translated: CSVRQGQYQETQYF.

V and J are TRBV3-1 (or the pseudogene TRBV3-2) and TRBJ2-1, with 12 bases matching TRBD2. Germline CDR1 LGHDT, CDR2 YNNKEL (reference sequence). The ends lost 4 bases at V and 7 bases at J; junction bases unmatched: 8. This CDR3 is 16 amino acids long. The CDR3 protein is CASSPPRTSGINEQFF. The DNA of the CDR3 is TGTGCCAGCAGCCCCCCCCGGACTAGCGGGATTAATGAGCAGTTCTTC.

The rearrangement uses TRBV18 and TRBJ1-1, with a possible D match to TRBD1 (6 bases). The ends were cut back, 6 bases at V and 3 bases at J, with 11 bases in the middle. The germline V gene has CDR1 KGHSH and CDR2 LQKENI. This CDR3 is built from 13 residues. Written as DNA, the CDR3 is TGTGCCAGCTCGTACAGGGTTGACACTGAAGCTTTCTTT. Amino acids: CASSYRVDTEAFF.

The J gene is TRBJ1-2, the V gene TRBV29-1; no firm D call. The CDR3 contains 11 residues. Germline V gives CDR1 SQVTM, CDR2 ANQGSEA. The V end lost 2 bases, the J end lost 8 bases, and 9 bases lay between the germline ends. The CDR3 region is CSVERGRGYTF. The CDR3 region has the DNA TGCAGCGTTGAACGAGGGCGCGGCTACACCTTC.

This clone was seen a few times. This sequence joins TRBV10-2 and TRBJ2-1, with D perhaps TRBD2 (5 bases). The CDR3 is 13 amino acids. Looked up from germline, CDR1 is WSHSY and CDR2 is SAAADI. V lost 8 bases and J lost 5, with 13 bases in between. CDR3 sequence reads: CASGLNDNNEQFF. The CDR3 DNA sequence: TGCGCCAGCGGACTCAACGACAACAATGAGCAGTTCTTC.

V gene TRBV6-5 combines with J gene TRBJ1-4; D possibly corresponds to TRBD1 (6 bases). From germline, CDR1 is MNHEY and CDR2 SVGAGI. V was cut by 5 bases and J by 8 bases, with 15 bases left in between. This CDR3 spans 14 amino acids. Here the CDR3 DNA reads TGTGCCAGCAGTAAGAACAGGGAGGGCGAAAAACTGTTTTTT. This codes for CASSKNREGEKLFF.

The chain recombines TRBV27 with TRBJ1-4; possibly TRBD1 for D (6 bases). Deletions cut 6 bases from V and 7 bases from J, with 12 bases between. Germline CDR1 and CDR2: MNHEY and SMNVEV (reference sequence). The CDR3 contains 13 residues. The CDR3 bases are TGTGCCAGCAGCTTCAGGGGAATTGAAAAACTGTTTTTT. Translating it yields CASSFRGIEKLFF. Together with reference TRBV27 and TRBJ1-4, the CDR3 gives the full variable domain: EAQVTQNPRYLITVTGKKLTVTCSQNMNHEYMSWYRQDPGLGLRQIYYSMNVEVTDKGDVPEGYKVSRKEKRNFPLILESPSPNQTSLYFCASSFRGIEKLFFGSGTQLSVL.

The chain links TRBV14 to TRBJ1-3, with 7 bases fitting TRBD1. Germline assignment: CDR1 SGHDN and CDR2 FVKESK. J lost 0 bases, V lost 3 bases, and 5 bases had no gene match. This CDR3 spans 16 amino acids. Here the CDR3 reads CASSQDRRGSGNTIYF. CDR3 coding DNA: TGTGCCAGCAGCCAGGACAGGAGGGGCTCTGGAAACACCATATATTTT.

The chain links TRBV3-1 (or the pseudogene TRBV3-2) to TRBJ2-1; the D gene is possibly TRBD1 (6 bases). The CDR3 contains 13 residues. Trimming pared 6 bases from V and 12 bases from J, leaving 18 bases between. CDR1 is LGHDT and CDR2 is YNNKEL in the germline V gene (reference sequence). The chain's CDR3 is CASSRIQGKRQFF. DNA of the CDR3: TGTGCCAGCAGTCGTATCCAGGGGAAACGGCAGTTCTTC.

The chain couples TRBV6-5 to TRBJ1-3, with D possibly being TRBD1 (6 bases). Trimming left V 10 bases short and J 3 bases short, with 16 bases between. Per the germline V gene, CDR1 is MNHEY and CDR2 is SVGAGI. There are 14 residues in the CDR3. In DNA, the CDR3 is TGTGCCACCCGACGGGACACAGGTGGAAACACCATATATTTT. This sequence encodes CATRRDTGGNTIYF.

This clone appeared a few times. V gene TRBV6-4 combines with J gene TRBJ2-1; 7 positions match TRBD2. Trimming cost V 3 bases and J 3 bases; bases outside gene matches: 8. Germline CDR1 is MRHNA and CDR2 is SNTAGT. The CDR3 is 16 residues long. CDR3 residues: CASSEGREGIYNEQFF. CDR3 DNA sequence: TGTGCCAGCAGTGAGGGGAGGGAGGGTATCTACAATGAGCAGTTCTTC.

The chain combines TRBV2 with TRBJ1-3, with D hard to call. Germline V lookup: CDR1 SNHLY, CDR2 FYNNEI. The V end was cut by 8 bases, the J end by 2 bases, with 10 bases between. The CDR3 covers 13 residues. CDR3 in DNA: TGTGCCAGCCTAGGCCCGACTGGAAACACCATATATTTT. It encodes CASLGPTGNTIYF.

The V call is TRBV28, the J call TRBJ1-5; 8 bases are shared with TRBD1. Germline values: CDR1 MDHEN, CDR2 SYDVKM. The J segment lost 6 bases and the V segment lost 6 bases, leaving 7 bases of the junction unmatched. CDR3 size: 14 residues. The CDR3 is CASRKTGASQPQHF. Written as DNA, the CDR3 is TGTGCCAGCAGGAAGACAGGGGCGAGTCAGCCCCAGCATTTT.

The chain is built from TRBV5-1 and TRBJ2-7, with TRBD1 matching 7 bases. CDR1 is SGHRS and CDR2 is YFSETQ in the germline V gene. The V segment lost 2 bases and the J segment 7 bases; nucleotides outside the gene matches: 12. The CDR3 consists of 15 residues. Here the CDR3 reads CASSFPTTGTGEQYF. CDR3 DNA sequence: TGCGCCAGCAGCTTCCCAACGACAGGGACGGGGGAGCAGTACTTC. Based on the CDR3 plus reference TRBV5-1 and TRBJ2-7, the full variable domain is KAGVTQTPRYLIKTRGQQVTLSCSPISGHRSVSWYQQTPGQGLQFLFEYFSETQRNKGNFPGRFSGRQFSNSRSEMNVSTLELGDSALYLCASSFPTTGTGEQYFGPGTRLTVT.

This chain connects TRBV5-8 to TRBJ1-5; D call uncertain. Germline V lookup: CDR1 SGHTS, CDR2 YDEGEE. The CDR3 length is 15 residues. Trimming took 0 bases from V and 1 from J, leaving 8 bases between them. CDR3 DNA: TGTGCCAGCAGCTTGGGACTCAAAAGCAATCAGCCCCAGCATTTT. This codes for CASSLGLKSNQPQHF. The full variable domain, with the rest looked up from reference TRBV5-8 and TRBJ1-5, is EAGVTQSPTHLIKTRGQQATLRCSPISGHTSVYWYQQALGLGLQFLLWYDEGEERNRGNFPPRFSGRQFPNYSSELNVNALELEDSALYLCASSLGLKSNQPQHFGDGTRLSIL.

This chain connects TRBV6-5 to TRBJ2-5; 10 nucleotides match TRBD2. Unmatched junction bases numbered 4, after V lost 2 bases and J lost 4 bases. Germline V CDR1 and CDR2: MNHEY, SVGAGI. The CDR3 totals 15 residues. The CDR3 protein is CASSYLAGARETQYF. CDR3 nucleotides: TGTGCCAGCAGTTACCTAGCGGGAGCCCGAGAGACCCAGTACTTC.

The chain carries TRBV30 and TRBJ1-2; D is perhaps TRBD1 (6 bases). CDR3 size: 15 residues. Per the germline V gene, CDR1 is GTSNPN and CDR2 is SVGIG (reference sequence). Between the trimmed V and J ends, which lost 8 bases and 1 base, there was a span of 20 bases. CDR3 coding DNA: TGTGCCCGCCGCGGAGGGGGGGTAAATAACTATGGCTACACCTTC. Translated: CARRGGGVNNYGYTF.

CDR3 region: CASSEMWGGRDTQYF. DNA of the CDR3: TGTGCCAGCAGTGAAATGTGGGGGGGCAGAGATACGCAGTATTTT. The rearrangement joins TRBV6-1 to TRBJ2-3; tentative D call: TRBD2 (7 bases). CDR1 is MNHNS and CDR2 is SASEGT in the germline V gene. There are 15 residues in the CDR3. The V and J ends lost 2 bases and 5 bases respectively, with 14 bases between them.

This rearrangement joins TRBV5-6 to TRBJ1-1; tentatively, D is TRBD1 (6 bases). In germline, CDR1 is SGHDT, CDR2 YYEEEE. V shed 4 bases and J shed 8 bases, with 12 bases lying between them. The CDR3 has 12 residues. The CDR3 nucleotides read TGTGCCAGCAGCCTTGGACAGATCGAAGCTTTCTTT. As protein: CASSLGQIEAFF. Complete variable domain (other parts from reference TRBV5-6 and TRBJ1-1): DAGVTQSPTHLIKTRGQQVTLRCSPKSGHDTVSWYQQALGQGPQFIFQYYEEEERQRGNFPDRFSGHQFPNYSSELNVNALLLGDSALYLCASSLGQIEAFFGQGTRLTVV.